The rows below give T cell receptor beta chains drawn from one sample of a study of yellow fever vaccine responses in identical twins. TCRdb recomputed calls from the RT-PCR reads with MiXCR, one row per CDR3 protein. This sample yields about 11,000 distinct CDR3 sequences, of which over 60% are seen a single time; roughly 7% belongs to the top ten. Sequences were derived from T cells from blood (PBMCs), unsorted or a sorted subset (not recorded which), sampled before or after yellow fever vaccination (not recorded which). These receptors all come from a woman under 30 who received the yellow fever vaccine. The CDR3 runs from the conserved cysteine through the conserved F or W. D genes are given only for firm matches. For some rows the clone size is stated as once, few or many, or as a class when expanded; others skip it.

>TRBJ2-1|few|NA|TRBV6-5
CASSYSSSNEQFF
TGTGCCAGCAGTTACAGTAGCAGTAATGAGCAGTTCTTC
>TRBJ1-1|NA|TRBD1|TRBV5-1
CASSLDRGTEAFF
TGCGCCAGCAGCTTGGACAGGGGAACTGAAGCTTTCTTT
>TRBJ2-7|NA|NA|TRBV6-1
CASSEPTSTAYEQYF
TGTGCCAGCAGTGAACCGACCTCGACAGCCTACGAGCAGTACTTC
>TRBJ2-3|NA|TRBD2|TRBV7-6
CASSLASGGPSTDTQYF
TGTGCCAGCAGCTTAGCTTCGGGGGGGCCTAGCACAGATACGCAGTATTTT
>TRBJ1-2|NA|NA|TRBV2
CASSARDLHPHGYTF
TGTGCCAGCAGTGCACGGGACCTACACCCACATGGCTACACCTTC
>TRBJ2-7|NA|NA|TRBV13
CASSAGVEQYF
TGTGCCAGCAGCGCAGGGGTCGAGCAGTACTTC
>TRBJ2-3|NA|TRBD2|TRBV11-1
CASSLEASGVRDTQYF
TGTGCCAGCAGCTTAGAGGCTAGCGGAGTCAGGGATACGCAGTATTTT
>TRBJ2-3|once|NA|TRBV15
CATSMTDADTQYF
TGTGCCACCAGCATGACAGACGCAGATACGCAGTATTTT
>TRBJ1-6|NA|NA|TRBV12-3/TRBV12-4
CASGPGIDNSPLHF
TGTGCCAGCGGGCCCGGAATCGATAATTCACCCCTCCACTTT
>TRBJ2-1|NA|TRBD2|TRBV12-3/TRBV12-4
CATRGRREGSYNEQFF
TGTGCCACCCGCGGTAGGCGGGAGGGCTCCTACAATGAGCAGTTCTTC
>TRBJ2-5|NA|TRBD1|TRBV25-1
CASSLTDPTGIRETQYF
TGTGCCAGCAGTTTAACCGACCCGACAGGGATTAGAGAGACCCAGTACTTC
>TRBJ1-1|NA|NA|TRBV13
CASSLMVASNTEAFF
TGTGCCAGCAGCTTAATGGTAGCATCGAACACTGAAGCTTTCTTT
>TRBJ2-6|NA|TRBD1|TRBV4-1
CASSQLDRDIPGANVLTF
TGCGCCAGCAGCCAGCTGGACAGGGACATCCCTGGGGCCAACGTCCTGACTTTC
>TRBJ2-1|NA|TRBD2|TRBV19
CASGLADNEQFF
TGTGCCAGCGGACTAGCGGACAATGAGCAGTTCTTC
>TRBJ1-3|NA|NA|TRBV10-1
CASSGGSGNTIYF
TGCGCCAGCAGTGGTGGATCTGGAAACACCATATATTTT
>TRBJ2-4|few|NA|TRBV7-6
CASSLDRNIQYF
TGTGCCAGCAGCTTAGACAGAAACATTCAGTACTTC
>TRBJ1-3|few|NA|TRBV15
CATSRDRGSPGNTIYF
TGTGCCACCAGCAGAGATCGTGGCAGCCCTGGAAACACCATATATTTT
>TRBJ1-2|NA|NA|TRBV12-3/TRBV12-4
CASSWGLGLRYGYTF
TGTGCCAGCAGTTGGGGTTTAGGACTCCGCTATGGCTACACCTTC
>TRBJ1-1|NA|NA|TRBV27
CASSLNRGGGTEAFF
TGTGCCAGCAGTTTGAATCGGGGAGGGGGCACTGAAGCTTTCTTT
>TRBJ2-5|once|TRBD1|TRBV2
CARGTGFGGPQETQYF
TGTGCCAGAGGGACAGGGTTCGGCGGGCCCCAAGAGACCCAGTACTTC
>TRBJ2-3|NA|TRBD2|TRBV6-4
CASRPSSGGPDTQYF
TGTGCCAGCCGCCCGTCTAGCGGGGGGCCAGATACGCAGTATTTT
>TRBJ2-1|NA|NA|TRBV29-1
CSVGDSFYNEQFF
TGCAGCGTTGGGGACTCTTTCTACAATGAGCAGTTCTTC
>TRBJ2-5|NA|NA|TRBV11-1
CASSLVGKQETQYF
TGTGCCAGCAGCTTAGTCGGAAAACAAGAGACCCAGTACTTC
>TRBJ2-1|NA|NA|TRBV28
CASSFVATNEQFF
TGTGCCAGCAGTTTCGTCGCCACCAATGAGCAGTTCTTC
>TRBJ1-6|NA|NA|TRBV12-3/TRBV12-4
CASTSPAGFGNSPLHF
TGTGCCAGCACCTCTCCCGCGGGGTTTGGTAATTCACCCCTCCACTTT
>TRBJ2-7|NA|TRBD2|TRBV9
CASSVGGGLYGPEQYF
TGTGCCAGCAGCGTAGGGGGGGGACTATATGGTCCCGAGCAGTACTTC
>TRBJ2-1|NA|TRBD1|TRBV9
CASSVGGGTGVGNEQFF
TGTGCCAGCAGCGTAGGTGGGGGGACAGGGGTTGGCAATGAGCAGTTCTTC
>TRBJ2-7|NA|TRBD1|TRBV11-3
CASSPTGIGDEQYF
TGTGCCAGCAGCCCGACAGGGATTGGCGACGAGCAGTACTTC
>TRBJ2-5|NA|NA|TRBV11-1
CASSPVGAGETQYF
TGTGCCAGCAGCCCAGTTGGAGCTGGCGAGACCCAGTACTTC
>TRBJ2-1|NA|NA|TRBV18
CASSPGARTYNEQFF
TGTGCCAGCTCACCAGGGGCCAGAACCTACAATGAGCAGTTCTTC
>TRBJ1-4|NA|NA|TRBV20-1
CSARDQTTNEKLFF
TGCAGTGCTAGAGATCAGACAACTAATGAAAAACTGTTTTTT
>TRBJ1-1|few|NA|TRBV28
CASSWTRLNTEAFF
TGTGCCAGCAGCTGGACCCGACTGAACACTGAAGCTTTCTTT
>TRBJ2-1|once|NA|TRBV11-1
CASSGDFTYNEQFF
TGTGCCAGCAGCGGGGACTTCACCTACAATGAGCAGTTCTTC
>TRBJ2-7|NA|NA|TRBV14
CASSQGVTRGAYEQYF
TGTGCCAGCAGCCAGGGGGTAACGCGGGGAGCCTACGAGCAGTACTTC
>TRBJ2-7|few|TRBD1|TRBV2
CASNTGDRTYEQYF
TGTGCCAGCAATACAGGGGACAGGACCTACGAGCAGTACTTC
>TRBJ2-7|NA|NA|TRBV28
CASSWPLKMGYEQYF
TGTGCCAGCAGTTGGCCTTTGAAGATGGGGTACGAGCAGTACTTC
>TRBJ1-1|NA|TRBD1|TRBV7-6
CASSPRTGRKSTEAFF
TGTGCCAGCAGCCCTAGGACAGGGCGGAAGTCCACTGAAGCTTTCTTT
>TRBJ2-5|NA|NA|TRBV24-1
CATSDLGQQETQYF
TGTGCCACCAGTGATTTAGGTCAGCAAGAGACCCAGTACTTC
>TRBJ2-7|NA|TRBD2|TRBV18
CASSPGTSYEQYF
TGTGCCAGCTCACCAGGGACTAGTTACGAGCAGTACTTC
>TRBJ2-1|NA|TRBD2|TRBV18
CASSPGLAGEYNEQFF
TGTGCCAGCTCACCCGGACTAGCGGGGGAGTACAATGAGCAGTTCTTC
>TRBJ2-1|NA|TRBD2|TRBV12-3/TRBV12-4
CASSRTSEYNEQFF
TGTGCCAGCAGTAGGACTAGCGAGTACAATGAGCAGTTCTTC
>TRBJ2-1|NA|NA|TRBV14
CASSQELQTATIDNEQFF
TGTGCCAGCAGCCAAGAGCTCCAGACAGCCACGATAGACAATGAGCAGTTCTTC